The clone carrying this T cell receptor (beta chain) was observed a few times. The CDR3 contains 20 residues. V lost 1 base and J lost 2; bases outside the gene matches: 14. The V gene's germline CDR1 is MGHRA and CDR2 YSYEKL. The data are from a study of blood T cell repertoires in COVID-19. At the level of the study: From the United States, Italy and Spain came samples of acute and convalescent COVID-19.

Generated by immunoSEQ multiplex PCR, the TCRdb table keeps only in-frame clones and is missing some. The sample includes approximately 350,000 clones, roughly 87% seen only once; the top ten take around 5.1%. The sample comprised PBMCs or T cells enriched from blood (not recorded which). This chain connects TRBV4-1 to TRBJ1-3, with 10 bases matching TRBD1. The source is a woman aged 45-65 years who had recovered from COVID-19. CDR3 nucleotides: TGCGCCAGCAGCCAAGGTTCGAGGGCTGTCGGGACAGGGGCTGGAAACACCATATATTTT. Translated, it gives CASSQGSRAVGTGAGNTIYF.